This TCR beta chain was recorded in a study of shared clonotypes between healthy human individuals. Overall study context: Each donor contributed plates that comprised three CD4 naive, three CD4 memory, two CD8 naive and one CD8 memory. Findings and limits, study-wide: The four-donor shared clonotypes exceeded non-shared clonotypes in generation probability, with non-shared ones scoring lower. Shared clonotypes: 4.5% to 5% naive CD4, around 3.7% naive CD8, less than 2.5% memory CD4, approximately 0.4% memory CD8.

On this clone itself: Antigen specificity is unknown.

Across several immunoSEQ plates, the genomic DNA of each subset was split evenly. Sequenced by immunoSEQ multiplex PCR; TCRdb stores in-frame clones only, minus some. The sample lists 600,000 or so clones; approximately 95% were seen once. The CDR3 consists of 14 residues. The junction had 3 bases not matched to a gene; V was cut back by 1 base and J by 6 bases. CDR1 is MNHEY and CDR2 is SMNVEV in the germline V gene (reference sequence). CD45RO-negative cells were positively selected for CCR7, leaving out terminally differentiated effector memory CD45RA+ cells. This clonotype was sampled from a woman aged 30 to 39 in good health. Sequencing was done on a sample of naive CD8+ T cells sorted from blood. V usage is TRBV27 and J usage is TRBJ2-1; 7 bases agree with TRBD2. CDR3 protein: CASSLYGLVNEQFF. In DNA, the CDR3 is TGTGCCAGCAGTTTATATGGACTAGTCAATGAGCAGTTCTTC.